The clone carrying this T cell receptor (beta chain) was seen repeatedly, ten times or more. The antigen is undetermined. This record belongs to a study of breast tumors, draining lymph nodes, adjacent tissues. Overall study results and limits: Compared with lymph nodes, tumors were less diverse; compared with nontumor tissue, more.

Germline loops: CDR1 SGDLS, CDR2 YYNGEE. The CDR3 spans 15 residues. V lost 0 bases to trimming and J lost 7 bases, with 11 bases between them. Breast cancer patients provided tissue from their axillary draining lymph nodes. TCRdb re-derived calls from the multiplex PCR reads in MiXCR, one entry per CDR3 protein. The table has about 80,000 distinct CDR3 sequences, under 25% seen once. The receptor was derived from a female donor with breast cancer. Some clones in this sample may be carry-over from other donors' samples. The V and J genes are TRBV9 and TRBJ1-6; D ambiguous. Sample: axillary lymph node tissue. CDR3 in DNA: TGTGCCAGCAGCGTAGATCCGGGTGGCAATTCACCCCTCCACTTT. It translates to CASSVDPGGNSPLHF.